This T cell receptor beta chain was documented in a study of cytomegalovirus exposure and HLA in healthy donors. The CDR3 is 15 residues long. Germline values: CDR1 SEHNR, CDR2 FQNEAQ (reference sequence). As to this clone: Compared with germline, one end of the junction differs, possibly owing to a read error.

PCR involved 60 Vbeta and 13 Jbeta primers. This table comes from immunoSEQ multiplex PCR, and its TCRdb copy is limited to in-frame clones, with some not included. Of under 130,000 clones detected, around 79% appear once; the ten largest clones hold roughly 3.9%. Sequencing was carried out using PBMCs. The chain employs TRBV7-9 and TRBJ2-1; TRBD1 agrees at 10 bases. The TCR originated in a man over 45 in good health and CMV-seropositive. CDR3 residues: CSSSPRQGARNEQFF. CDR3 in DNA: TGTTCCAGCAGCCCACGACAGGGGGCAAGGAATGAGCAGTTCTTC.